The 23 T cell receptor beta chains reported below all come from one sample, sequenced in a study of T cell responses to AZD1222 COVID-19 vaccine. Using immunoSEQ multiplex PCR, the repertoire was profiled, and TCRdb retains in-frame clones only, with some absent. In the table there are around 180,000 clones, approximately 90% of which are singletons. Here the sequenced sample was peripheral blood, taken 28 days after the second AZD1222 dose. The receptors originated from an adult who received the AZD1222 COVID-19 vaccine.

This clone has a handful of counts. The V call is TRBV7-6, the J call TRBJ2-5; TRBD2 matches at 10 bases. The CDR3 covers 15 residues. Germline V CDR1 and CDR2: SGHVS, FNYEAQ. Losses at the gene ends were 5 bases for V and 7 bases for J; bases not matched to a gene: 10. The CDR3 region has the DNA TGTGCCAGCAGCCTCCAAAGCGGGGGGGTTACGACCCAGTACTTC. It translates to CASSLQSGGVTTQYF. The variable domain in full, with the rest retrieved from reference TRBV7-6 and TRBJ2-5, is GAGVSQSPRYKVTKRGQDVALRCDPISGHVSLYWYRQALGQGPEFLTYFNYEAQQDKSGLPNDRFSAERPEGSISTLTIQRTEQRDSAMYRCASSLQSGGVTTQYFGPGTRLLVL.

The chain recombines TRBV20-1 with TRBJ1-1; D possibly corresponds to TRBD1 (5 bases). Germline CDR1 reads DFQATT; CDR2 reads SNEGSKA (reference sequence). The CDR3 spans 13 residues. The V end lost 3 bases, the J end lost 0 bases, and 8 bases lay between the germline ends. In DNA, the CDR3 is TGCAGTGCTAGTGAGGGACTGAACACTGAAGCTTTCTTT. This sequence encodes CSASEGLNTEAFF.

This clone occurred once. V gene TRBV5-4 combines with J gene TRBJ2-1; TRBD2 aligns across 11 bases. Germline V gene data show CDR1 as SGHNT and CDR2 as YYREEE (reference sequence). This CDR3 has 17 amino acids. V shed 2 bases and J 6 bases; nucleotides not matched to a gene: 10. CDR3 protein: CASSLIAGGPQGNEQFF. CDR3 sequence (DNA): TGTGCCAGCAGCTTAATAGCGGGAGGGCCGCAAGGCAATGAGCAGTTCTTC.

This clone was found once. CDR3 DNA: TGTGCCAGCAGCCCACGACAGGGTATATACGAGCAGTACTTC. It specifies CASSPRQGIYEQYF. The chain joins TRBV3-1 (or the pseudogene TRBV3-2) to TRBJ2-7, with 7 nucleotides matching TRBD1. Germline CDR1 is LGHDT and CDR2 is YNNKEL (reference sequence). V dropped 4 bases and J dropped 4; count of bases not matched to a gene: 7. The CDR3 contains 14 residues.

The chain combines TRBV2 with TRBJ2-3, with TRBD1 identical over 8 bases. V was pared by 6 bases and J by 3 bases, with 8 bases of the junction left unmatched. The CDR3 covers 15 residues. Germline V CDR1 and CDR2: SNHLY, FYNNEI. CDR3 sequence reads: CASRVTGVVTDTQYF. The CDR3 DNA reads TGTGCCAGCAGAGTGACAGGGGTGGTAACAGATACGCAGTATTTT.

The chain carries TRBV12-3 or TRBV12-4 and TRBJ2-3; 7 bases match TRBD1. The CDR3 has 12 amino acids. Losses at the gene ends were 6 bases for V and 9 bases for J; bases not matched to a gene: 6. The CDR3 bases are TGTGCCAGCAGCCCCGGGGACAGAACGCAGTATTTT. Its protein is CASSPGDRTQYF.

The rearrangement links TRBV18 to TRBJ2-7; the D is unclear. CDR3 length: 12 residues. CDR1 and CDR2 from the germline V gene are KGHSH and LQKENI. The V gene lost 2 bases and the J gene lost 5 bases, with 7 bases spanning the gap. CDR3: CASSPISDEQYF. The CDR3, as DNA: TGTGCCAGCTCACCAATTTCGGACGAGCAGTACTTC. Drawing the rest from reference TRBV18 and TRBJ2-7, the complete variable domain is NAGVMQNPRHLVRRRGQEARLRCSPMKGHSHVYWYRQLPEEGLKFMVYLQKENIIDESGMPKERFSAEFPKEGPSILRIQQVVRGDSAAYFCASSPISDEQYFGPGTRLTVT.

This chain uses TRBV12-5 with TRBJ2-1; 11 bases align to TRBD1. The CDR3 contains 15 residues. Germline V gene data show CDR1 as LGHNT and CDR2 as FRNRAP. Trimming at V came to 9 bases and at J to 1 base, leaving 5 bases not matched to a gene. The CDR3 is CASLRDRGSYNEQFF. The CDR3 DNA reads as TGTGCTAGCCTCCGGGACAGGGGGTCCTACAATGAGCAGTTCTTC.

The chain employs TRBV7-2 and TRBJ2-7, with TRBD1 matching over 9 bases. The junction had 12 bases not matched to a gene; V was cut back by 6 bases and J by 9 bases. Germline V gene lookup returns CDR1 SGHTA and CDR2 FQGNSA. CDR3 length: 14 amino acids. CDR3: CASSSPGQGNGQYF. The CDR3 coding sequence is TGTGCCAGCAGTTCACCGGGACAGGGCAATGGGCAGTACTTC.

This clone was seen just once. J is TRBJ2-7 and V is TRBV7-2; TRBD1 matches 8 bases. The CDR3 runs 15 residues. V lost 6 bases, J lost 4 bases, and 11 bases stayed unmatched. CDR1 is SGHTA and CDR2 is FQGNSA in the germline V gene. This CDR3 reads CASSLQGEVSYEQYF. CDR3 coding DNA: TGTGCCAGCAGTTTACAGGGGGAGGTCTCTTACGAGCAGTACTTC. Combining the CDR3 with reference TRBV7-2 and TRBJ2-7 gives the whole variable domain GAGVSQSPSNKVTEKGKDVELRCDPISGHTALYWYRQSLGQGLEFLIYFQGNSAPDKSGLPSDRFSAERTGGSVSTLTIQRTQQEDSAVYLCASSLQGEVSYEQYFGPGTRLTVT.

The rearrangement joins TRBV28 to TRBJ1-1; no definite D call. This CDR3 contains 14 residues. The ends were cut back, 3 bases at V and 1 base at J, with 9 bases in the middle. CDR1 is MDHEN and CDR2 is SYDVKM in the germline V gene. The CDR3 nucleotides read TGTGCCAGCAGTTTTCCCTCAAGGAACACTGAAGCTTTCTTT. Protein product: CASSFPSRNTEAFF.

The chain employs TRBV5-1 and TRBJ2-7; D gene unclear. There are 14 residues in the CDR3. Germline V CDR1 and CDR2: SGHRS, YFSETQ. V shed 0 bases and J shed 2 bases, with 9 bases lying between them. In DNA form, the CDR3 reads TGCGCCAGCAGCTTGGATGGGTCCCCCTACGAGCAGTACTTC. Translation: CASSLDGSPYEQYF.

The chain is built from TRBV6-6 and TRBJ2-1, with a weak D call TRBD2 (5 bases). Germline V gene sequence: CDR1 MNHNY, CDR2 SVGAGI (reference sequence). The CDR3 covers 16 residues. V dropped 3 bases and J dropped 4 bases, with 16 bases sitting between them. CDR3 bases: TGTGCCAGCAGTTATCGAGTGGGAGCCTTATACAATGAGCAGTTCTTC. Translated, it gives CASSYRVGALYNEQFF.

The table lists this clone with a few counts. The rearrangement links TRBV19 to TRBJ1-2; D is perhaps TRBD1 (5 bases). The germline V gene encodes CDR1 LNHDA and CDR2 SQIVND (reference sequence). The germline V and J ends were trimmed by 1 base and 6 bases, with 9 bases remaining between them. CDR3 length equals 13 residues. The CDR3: CASSIARENGYTF. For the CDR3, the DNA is TGTGCCAGTAGTATAGCCAGGGAGAATGGCTACACCTTC.

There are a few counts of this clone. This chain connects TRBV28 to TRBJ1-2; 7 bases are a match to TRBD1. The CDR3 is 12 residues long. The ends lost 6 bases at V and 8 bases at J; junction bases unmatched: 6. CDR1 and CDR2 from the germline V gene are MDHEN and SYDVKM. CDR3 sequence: CASSGQAPGYTF. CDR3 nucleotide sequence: TGTGCCAGCAGCGGACAGGCCCCAGGCTACACCTTC.

The DNA of the CDR3 is TGCGCCAGCAGCCAAGAGGGACAGGGGCACCAAGAGACCCAGTACTTC. Translating gives CASSQEGQGHQETQYF. The chain recombines TRBV4-3 with TRBJ2-5; 10 bases fit TRBD1. V gave up 0 bases and J gave up 0 bases; unmatched junction bases: 1. The germline V gene encodes CDR1 LGHNA and CDR2 YSLEER. The CDR3 loop spans 16 amino acids.

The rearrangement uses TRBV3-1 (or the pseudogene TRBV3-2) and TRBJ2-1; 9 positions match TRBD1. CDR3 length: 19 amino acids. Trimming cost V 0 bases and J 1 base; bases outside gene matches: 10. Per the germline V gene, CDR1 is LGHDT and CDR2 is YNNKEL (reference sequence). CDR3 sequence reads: CASSQEGLGTGHSYNEQFF. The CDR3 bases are TGTGCCAGCAGCCAAGAAGGTCTGGGGACAGGGCATTCCTACAATGAGCAGTTCTTC.

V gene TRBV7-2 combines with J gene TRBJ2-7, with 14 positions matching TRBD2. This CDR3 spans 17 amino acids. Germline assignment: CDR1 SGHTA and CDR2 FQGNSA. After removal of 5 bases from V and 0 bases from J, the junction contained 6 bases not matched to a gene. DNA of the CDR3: TGTGCCAGCAGCCCCCGGACTAGCGGGGGGAGCTCCTACGAGCAGTACTTC. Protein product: CASSPRTSGGSSYEQYF.

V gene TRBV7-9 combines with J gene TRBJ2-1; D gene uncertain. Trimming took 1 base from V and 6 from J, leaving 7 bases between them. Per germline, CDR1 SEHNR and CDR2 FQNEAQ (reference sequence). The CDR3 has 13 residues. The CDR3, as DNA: TGTGCCAGCAGCTTAGAGGGCCCCAATGAGCAGTTCTTC. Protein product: CASSLEGPNEQFF.

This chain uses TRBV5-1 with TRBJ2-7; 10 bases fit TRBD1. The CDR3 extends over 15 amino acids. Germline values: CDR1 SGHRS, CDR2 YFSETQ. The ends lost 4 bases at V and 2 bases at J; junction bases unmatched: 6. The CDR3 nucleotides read TGCGCCAGCAGCATGACAGGGGGCGACACCTACGAGCAGTACTTC. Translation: CASSMTGGDTYEQYF. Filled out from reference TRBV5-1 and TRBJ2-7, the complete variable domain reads KAGVTQTPRYLIKTRGQQVTLSCSPISGHRSVSWYQQTPGQGLQFLFEYFSETQRNKGNFPGRFSGRQFSNSRSEMNVSTLELGDSALYLCASSMTGGDTYEQYFGPGTRLTVT.

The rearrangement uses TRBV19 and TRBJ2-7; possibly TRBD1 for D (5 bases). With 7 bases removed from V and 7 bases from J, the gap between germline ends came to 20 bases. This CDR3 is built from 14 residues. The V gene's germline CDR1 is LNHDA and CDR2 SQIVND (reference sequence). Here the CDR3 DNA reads TGTGCCAGTAAGCCGGCAGGGTACTCTCGGGAGCAGTACTTC. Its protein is CASKPAGYSREQYF.

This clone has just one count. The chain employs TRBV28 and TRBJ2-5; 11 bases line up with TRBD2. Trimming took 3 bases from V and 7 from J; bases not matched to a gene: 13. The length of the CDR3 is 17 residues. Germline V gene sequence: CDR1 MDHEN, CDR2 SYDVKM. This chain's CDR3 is CASSLIAGGRTRVTQYF. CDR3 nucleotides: TGTGCCAGCAGTTTGATAGCGGGAGGGAGGACGAGGGTGACCCAGTACTTC.

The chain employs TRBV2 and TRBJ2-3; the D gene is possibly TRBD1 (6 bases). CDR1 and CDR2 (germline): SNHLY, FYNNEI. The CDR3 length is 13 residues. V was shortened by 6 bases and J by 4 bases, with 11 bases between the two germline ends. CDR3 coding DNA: TGTGCCAGCAGCGTCAGGGGATCAGATACGCAGTATTTT. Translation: CASSVRGSDTQYF.